What follows are 22 T cell receptor beta chains derived from one specimen sequenced in a study of blood T cell repertoires in COVID-19. Profiled with immunoSEQ multiplex PCR; TCRdb holds only in-frame clones, not every one. The sample contains fewer than 400,000 clones, about nine tenths of which appear only once. Sample: PBMCs or T cells enriched from blood (not recorded which). These receptors were obtained from a man aged 25 to 40 who had recovered from COVID-19.

J is TRBJ1-6 and V is TRBV2, with 9 positions matching TRBD1. The CDR3 extends over 14 amino acids. Unmatched junction bases numbered 5, after V lost 6 bases and J lost 8 bases. Germline assignment: CDR1 SNHLY and CDR2 FYNNEI. The CDR3 region is CASRGQGRHSPLHF. The CDR3 DNA sequence: TGTGCCAGCAGGGGACAGGGCCGACATTCACCCCTCCACTTT.

V and J are TRBV30 and TRBJ2-2; tentatively, D is TRBD2 (5 bases). This CDR3 spans 16 amino acids. Germline V CDR1 and CDR2: GTSNPN, SVGIG (reference sequence). Trimming removed 4 bases from V and 0 bases from J, with 15 bases in between. The DNA for the CDR3 is TGTGCCTGGACCGCGGAGGCCGGCTCGAACACCGGGGAGCTGTTTTTT. It is translated as CAWTAEAGSNTGELFF. The full variable domain, its missing parts supplied by reference TRBV30 and TRBJ2-2, is SQTIHQWPATLVQPVGSPLSLECTVEGTSNPNLYWYRQAAGRGLQLLFYSVGIGQISSEVPQNLSASRPQDRQFILSSKKLLLSDSGFYLCAWTAEAGSNTGELFFGEGSRLTVL.

This clone was found a few times. The chain uses TRBV7-9 and TRBJ1-2; 9 bases align to TRBD1. The CDR3 length is 13 residues. V lost 6 bases and J lost 7; bases outside the gene matches: 6. Per germline, CDR1 SEHNR and CDR2 FQNEAQ (reference sequence). CDR3 amino acids: CASRFSDRGGYTF. The CDR3 region has the DNA TGTGCCAGCAGATTCTCGGACAGGGGTGGCTACACCTTC.

The rearrangement links TRBV11-2 to TRBJ2-5; D remains unclear. V lost 4 bases and J lost 5, with 14 bases in between. Germline lookup yields CDR1 SGHAT and CDR2 FQNNGV. The CDR3 length is 14 residues. CDR3 coding DNA: TGTGCCAGCAGCTATTTTGGAGTCGGGGAGACCCAGTACTTC. It is translated as CASSYFGVGETQYF.

The rearrangement links TRBV2 to TRBJ2-7; 9 bases fit TRBD1. Germline loops: CDR1 SNHLY, CDR2 FYNNEI. V dropped 10 bases and J dropped 6; count of bases not matched to a gene: 13. The CDR3 is 14 amino acids. The CDR3 sequence is CATTASGTGIEQYF. CDR3 sequence (DNA): TGTGCCACAACCGCCTCCGGGACAGGGATCGAGCAGTACTTC.

This sequence joins TRBV18 and TRBJ2-1; the match to TRBD2 covers 7 bases. Germline V gene sequence: CDR1 KGHSH, CDR2 LQKENI. The CDR3 is 16 amino acids. Trimming cost V 7 bases and J 0 bases; bases outside gene matches: 9. The CDR3 coding sequence is TGTGCCAGCTTTCCAGATGGCGGGAGCTCCTACAATGAGCAGTTCTTC. This encodes CASFPDGGSSYNEQFF.

The CDR3 bases are TGTGCCAGCAGTTTAAAGGCCAGGTTCGAGACCCAGTACTTC. Translated: CASSLKARFETQYF. The rearrangement links TRBV28 to TRBJ2-5; D is undetermined. Germline values: CDR1 MDHEN, CDR2 SYDVKM. V was clipped by 2 bases and J by 5 bases, with 12 bases between them. This CDR3 has 14 residues.

The sample holds many counts of this clone. CDR3 DNA sequence: TGTGCCAGCAGTGAGAGAGGACAGGGACCATGGGGGACCCAGTACTTC. It is translated as CASSERGQGPWGTQYF. The rearrangement joins TRBV2 to TRBJ2-5; 8 bases line up with TRBD1. CDR1 SNHLY and CDR2 FYNNEI come from the germline V gene. The CDR3 runs to 16 residues. With 3 bases clipped from V and 7 bases from J, the junction kept 13 bases outside the gene matches.

The V call is TRBV24-1, the J call TRBJ2-5; 9 bases are shared with TRBD1. The trim removed 3 bases at V and 4 bases at J, leaving 8 bases unmatched. The CDR3 sequence is 16 residues long. Germline lookup yields CDR1 KGHDR and CDR2 SFDVKD. CDR3 in DNA: TGTGCCACCAGTGATAGATACAGGGGGCGGGGAGAGACCCAGTACTTC. Translating it yields CATSDRYRGRGETQYF.

The genes are TRBV7-6 and TRBJ2-1, with 8 bases that match TRBD2. CDR1 is SGHVS and CDR2 is FNYEAQ in the germline V gene. The CDR3 extends over 18 amino acids. Trimming cost V 5 bases and J 6 bases; bases outside gene matches: 18. The CDR3 spells CASSRTPGGPVGGNEQFF. CDR3 DNA sequence: TGTGCCAGCAGCCGGACGCCGGGGGGGCCGGTCGGTGGCAATGAGCAGTTCTTC.

J is TRBJ2-1 and V is TRBV24-1, with 9 bases fitting TRBD1. With 4 bases clipped from V and 2 bases from J, the junction kept 5 bases outside the gene matches. CDR3 size: 16 residues. Germline V gene lookup returns CDR1 KGHDR and CDR2 SFDVKD. The DNA for the CDR3 is TGTGCCACCAGTGAGGCGGGACAGGGTGCCTACAATGAGCAGTTCTTC. Its translation: CATSEAGQGAYNEQFF.

V gene TRBV5-4 combines with J gene TRBJ2-1; D uncertain. Germline assignment: CDR1 SGHNT and CDR2 YYREEE (reference sequence). The CDR3 length is 15 residues. V was shortened by 1 base and J by 0 bases, with 8 bases between the two germline ends. The CDR3 is CASSLSGSSYNEQFF. DNA for the CDR3: TGTGCCAGCAGCTTGTCCGGTAGCTCCTACAATGAGCAGTTCTTC.

This clone was observed once. V is TRBV9 and J is TRBJ2-2; TRBD1 might be the D (5 bases). V was shortened by 0 bases and J by 3 bases, with 18 bases between the two germline ends. CDR3 length equals 18 residues. Germline lookup yields CDR1 SGDLS and CDR2 YYNGEE. For the CDR3, the DNA is TGTGCCAGCAGCGTAGAAGACGCAGGACACTACTACACCGGGGAGCTGTTTTTT. Translated, it gives CASSVEDAGHYYTGELFF.

V usage is TRBV5-1 and J usage is TRBJ2-7, with TRBD2 matching 13 bases. The CDR3 is made up of 14 amino acids. V shed 5 bases, J shed 7 bases, and the junction held 6 bases outside the gene matches. Germline CDR1 reads SGHRS; CDR2 reads YFSETQ. CDR3 sequence reads: CASRPGLAGLEQYF. Written as DNA, the CDR3 is TGCGCCAGCAGACCGGGACTAGCGGGGCTAGAGCAGTACTTC. Filled out from reference TRBV5-1 and TRBJ2-7, the complete variable domain reads KAGVTQTPRYLIKTRGQQVTLSCSPISGHRSVSWYQQTPGQGLQFLFEYFSETQRNKGNFPGRFSGRQFSNSRSEMNVSTLELGDSALYLCASRPGLAGLEQYFGPGTRLTVT.

The chain links TRBV6-5 to TRBJ1-4, with D possibly matching TRBD1 (5 bases). The CDR3 totals 15 residues. Per germline, CDR1 MNHEY and CDR2 SVGAGI. The V end was cut by 2 bases, the J end by 6 bases, with 13 bases between. DNA of the CDR3: TGTGCCAGCAGTTACGCGGGGGGAATAGATGAAAAACTGTTTTTT. It encodes CASSYAGGIDEKLFF.

This clone has a handful of counts. The chain employs TRBV24-1 and TRBJ2-1, with 7 bases lining up with TRBD2. The CDR3 runs 14 residues. Per the germline V gene, CDR1 is KGHDR and CDR2 is SFDVKD. The junction had 9 bases not matched to a gene; V was cut back by 10 bases and J by 4 bases. The CDR3 region is CATEREPGYNEQFF. The CDR3 DNA sequence: TGTGCCACAGAGCGGGAACCCGGATACAATGAGCAGTTCTTC.

This rearrangement joins TRBV5-1 to TRBJ1-4, with D perhaps matching TRBD1 (6 bases). V was cut by 4 bases and J by 1 base, with 11 bases left in between. CDR1 is SGHRS, CDR2 YFSETQ, per germline. The CDR3 covers 15 residues. The CDR3 DNA reads TGCGCCAGCAGCCGTTCAGGGGAAACTAATGAAAAACTGTTTTTT. It codes for CASSRSGETNEKLFF.

This clone has a handful of counts. The CDR3 region is CASSPGELYGYTF. CDR3 nucleotides: TGTGCCAGCAGCCCCGGTGAGCTCTATGGCTACACCTTC. The chain carries TRBV7-9 and TRBJ1-2; the D is unclear. The CDR3 covers 13 residues. V shed 5 bases and J shed 4 bases, with 11 bases lying between them. CDR1 is SEHNR and CDR2 is FQNEAQ in the germline V gene (reference sequence).

The rearrangement uses TRBV19 and TRBJ1-2; TRBD1 aligns across 7 bases. The CDR3 sequence is 16 residues long. Germline-derived CDR1 and CDR2 are LNHDA and SQIVND (reference sequence). V trimming: 5 bases; J trimming: 0 bases; junction bases outside the gene matches: 9. The CDR3 DNA sequence: TGTGCCAGTAGTCCCCCGAGGACAGGCACTAACTATGGCTACACCTTC. It encodes CASSPPRTGTNYGYTF. The full variable domain, in which reference TRBV19 and TRBJ1-2 provide the parts outside the CDR3, is DGGITQSPKYLFRKEGQNVTLSCEQNLNHDAMYWYRQDPGQGLRLIYYSQIVNDFQKGDIAEGYSVSREKKESFPLTVTSAQKNPTAFYLCASSPPRTGTNYGYTFGSGTRLTVV.

CDR3 bases: TGCGCCAGCAGCCCCGTGAGAGTAGCGGGGGTTACCGGGGAGCTGTTTTTT. This encodes CASSPVRVAGVTGELFF. This sequence joins TRBV10-1 and TRBJ2-2, with TRBD2 matching over 9 bases. Per germline, CDR1 WNHNN and CDR2 SYGVQD (reference sequence). With 6 bases clipped from V and 5 bases from J, the junction kept 13 bases outside the gene matches. The CDR3 is 17 amino acids.

This clone appeared once. The chain joins TRBV30 to TRBJ1-2, with 7 bases fitting TRBD1. The CDR3 consists of 12 residues. Looked up from germline, CDR1 is GTSNPN and CDR2 is SVGIG (reference sequence). V trimming: 1 base; J trimming: 7 bases; junction bases outside the gene matches: 3. CDR3 residues: CAWSGDSGGYTF. Here the CDR3 DNA reads TGTGCCTGGAGTGGGGACAGCGGTGGCTACACCTTC.

This clone was seen a handful of times. The CDR3, as DNA: TGTGCCAGCAGCCCTGGGCGGGGGAACACCGGGGAGCTGTTTTTT. Protein sequence: CASSPGRGNTGELFF. The chain links TRBV2 to TRBJ2-2; possible D gene TRBD2, 6 bases. The germline gives CDR1 SNHLY, CDR2 FYNNEI. The CDR3 extends over 15 amino acids. V was pared by 6 bases and J by 1 base, with 12 bases between.